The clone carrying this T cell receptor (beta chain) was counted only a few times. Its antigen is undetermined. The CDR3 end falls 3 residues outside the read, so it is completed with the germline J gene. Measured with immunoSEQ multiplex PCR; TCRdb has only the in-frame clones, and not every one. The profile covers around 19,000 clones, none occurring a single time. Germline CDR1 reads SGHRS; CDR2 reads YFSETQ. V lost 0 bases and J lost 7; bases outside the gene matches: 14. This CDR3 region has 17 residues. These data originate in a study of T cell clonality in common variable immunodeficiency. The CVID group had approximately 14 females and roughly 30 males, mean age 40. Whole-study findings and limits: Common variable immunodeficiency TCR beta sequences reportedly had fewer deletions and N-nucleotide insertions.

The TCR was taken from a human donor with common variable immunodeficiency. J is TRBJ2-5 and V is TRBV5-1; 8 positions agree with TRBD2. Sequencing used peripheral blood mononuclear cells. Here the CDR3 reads CASSLGGGGFQPGTQYF. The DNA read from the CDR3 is TGCGCCAGCAGCTTGGGAGGCGGGGGGTTCCAACCAGGGACC.